These 26 T cell receptor beta chains share one sample of origin, sequenced in a study of PD-1 blockade in classical Hodgkin lymphoma. All trial patients relapsed after autologous stem cell transplantation. Assay: immunoSEQ multiplex PCR; the TCRdb copy retains only in-frame clones and omits some. Of about 53,000 clones in the sample, about 85% were seen once. The source was peripheral blood mononuclear cells (PBMCs), collected at baseline. These receptors originate from a human donor with classical Hodgkin lymphoma.

The chain links TRBV7-2 to TRBJ2-5; D is ambiguous. Per the germline V gene, CDR1 is SGHTA and CDR2 is FQGNSA. Between the trimmed V and J ends, which lost 0 bases and 0 bases, there was a span of 5 bases. The CDR3 extends over 14 amino acids. The CDR3 is CASSLAQYQETQYF. Written as DNA, the CDR3 is TGTGCCAGCAGCTTAGCACAGTACCAAGAGACCCAGTACTTC. Together with reference TRBV7-2 and TRBJ2-5, the CDR3 gives the full variable domain: GAGVSQSPSNKVTEKGKDVELRCDPISGHTALYWYRQSLGQGLEFLIYFQGNSAPDKSGLPSDRFSAERTGGSVSTLTIQRTQQEDSAVYLCASSLAQYQETQYFGPGTRLLVL.

This chain joins TRBV7-2 and TRBJ2-5; 8 bases are a match to TRBD2. Germline trimming cut 2 bases from V and 3 bases from J; bases unmatched to any gene: 8. Per the germline V gene, CDR1 is SGHTA and CDR2 is FQGNSA. The CDR3 is 16 amino acids. CDR3 amino acids: CASSLNMREAEETQYF. CDR3 coding DNA: TGTGCCAGCAGCTTAAATATGCGGGAGGCAGAAGAGACCCAGTACTTC.

The rearrangement joins TRBV7-8 to TRBJ2-2; 8 nucleotides line up with TRBD1. This CDR3 contains 15 residues. The junction had 7 bases not matched to a gene; V was cut back by 4 bases and J by 6 bases. Germline-derived CDR1 and CDR2 are SGHVS and FQNEAQ. In nucleotides, the CDR3 is TGTGCCAGCAGCTCGTCCAGGGGGCGCTCCGGGGAGCTGTTTTTT. It encodes CASSSSRGRSGELFF.

J is TRBJ2-7 and V is TRBV7-8; 8 nucleotides match TRBD2. Germline V lookup: CDR1 SGHVS, CDR2 FQNEAQ. Trimming removed 6 bases from V and 2 bases from J; junction bases left unmatched: 9. CDR3 length: 15 residues. CDR3 DNA sequence: TGTGCCAGCAGTTCGGGGGGGAGAGGGGCCTACGAGCAGTACGTC. It yields the protein CASSSGGRGAYEQYV.

The rearrangement uses TRBV9 and TRBJ2-1, with D hard to call. Looked up from germline, CDR1 is SGDLS and CDR2 is YYNGEE. The CDR3 totals 15 residues. Between the trimmed V and J ends, which lost 0 bases and 1 base, there was a span of 8 bases. The CDR3 DNA reads as TGTGCCAGCAGCGTAGCATCCGCGTCCTACAATGAGCAGTTCTTC. The encoded protein is CASSVASASYNEQFF.

V gene TRBV19 combines with J gene TRBJ2-5; D is unresolved. This CDR3 has 14 residues. Germline V gene lookup returns CDR1 LNHDA and CDR2 SQIVND (reference sequence). V was clipped by 4 bases and J by 5 bases, with 14 bases between them. The DNA for the CDR3 is TGTGCCAGTAGTACAATTTCCCTGGGGGAGACCCAGTACTTC. Residues: CASSTISLGETQYF. The entire variable domain, with the rest obtained from reference TRBV19 and TRBJ2-5, is as follows: DGGITQSPKYLFRKEGQNVTLSCEQNLNHDAMYWYRQDPGQGLRLIYYSQIVNDFQKGDIAEGYSVSREKKESFPLTVTSAQKNPTAFYLCASSTISLGETQYFGPGTRLLVL.

V and J are TRBV28 and TRBJ1-5; D uncertain. CDR1 and CDR2 from the germline V gene are MDHEN and SYDVKM. The V end lost 7 bases, the J end lost 3 bases, and 10 bases lay between the germline ends. CDR3 length: 13 residues. For the CDR3, the DNA is TGTGCCAGCACGGGCAGGCACAATCAGCCCCAGCATTTT. This codes for CASTGRHNQPQHF.

In its sample, this clone was seen once. V usage is TRBV11-3 and J usage is TRBJ1-1; no firm D call. Per the germline V gene, CDR1 is SGHNT and CDR2 is YENEEA. This CDR3 contains 13 residues. V shed 0 bases and J shed 7 bases, with 9 bases lying between them. The CDR3 region is CASSLEGYSEAFF. CDR3 bases: TGTGCCAGCAGCTTAGAGGGGTACAGTGAAGCTTTCTTT.

Only a few counts were recorded for this clone. V gene TRBV7-8 combines with J gene TRBJ2-2; D gene ambiguous. Germline V gene sequence: CDR1 SGHVS, CDR2 FQNEAQ. V was shortened by 5 bases and J by 2 bases, with 12 bases between the two germline ends. The CDR3 totals 15 residues. This chain's CDR3 is CASSPEMLNTGELFF. For the CDR3, the DNA is TGTGCCAGCAGCCCAGAGATGTTAAACACCGGGGAGCTGTTTTTT.

This rearrangement joins TRBV4-2 to TRBJ2-3, with TRBD2 matching 11 bases. This CDR3 spans 15 amino acids. Trimming removed 7 bases from V and 3 bases from J; junction bases left unmatched: 6. Germline-derived CDR1 and CDR2 are LGHNA and YNFKEQ. The CDR3: CASTLAGGATDTQYF. Here the CDR3 DNA reads TGTGCCAGCACCCTAGCGGGAGGCGCGACAGATACGCAGTATTTT.

The CDR3 protein is CASSYSTGGEDTIYF. Here the CDR3 DNA reads TGTGCCAGCAGTTACTCCACAGGGGGCGAGGACACCATATATTTT. This chain joins TRBV6-5 and TRBJ1-3; TRBD1 matches at 9 bases. This CDR3 spans 15 amino acids. With V trimmed by 0 bases and J by 8 bases, 5 bases remained unmatched. Looked up from germline, CDR1 is MNHEY and CDR2 is SVGAGI.

This chain links TRBV5-1 with TRBJ2-5, with D possibly being TRBD2 (6 bases). The CDR3 sequence is 18 residues long. With 7 bases removed from V and 3 bases from J, the gap between germline ends came to 28 bases. Germline-derived CDR1 and CDR2 are SGHRS and YFSETQ. The chain's CDR3 is CASRRDSGTSWVEETQYF. Here the CDR3 DNA reads TGCGCCAGCCGCCGGGATAGCGGAACCTCCTGGGTGGAAGAGACCCAGTACTTC.

The chain recombines TRBV2 with TRBJ1-5; TRBD1 is a possible D gene (6 bases). The V end was cut by 6 bases, the J end by 11 bases, with 17 bases between. Germline CDR1 and CDR2: SNHLY and FYNNEI. The CDR3 has 13 amino acids. The CDR3 DNA reads TGTGCCAGCAGGGCAGGGGCACCACCGTCCCAGCATTTT. Its translation is CASRAGAPPSQHF.

The rearrangement uses TRBV19 and TRBJ2-1; D call uncertain. Germline CDR1 is LNHDA and CDR2 is SQIVND (reference sequence). Between the trimmed V and J ends, which lost 5 bases and 0 bases, there was a span of 11 bases. The CDR3 is 15 residues long. The CDR3 DNA reads as TGTGCCAGTAGTCCAAGCTGGAGCTCCTACAATGAGCAGTTCTTC. Protein sequence: CASSPSWSSYNEQFF. Full variable domain (rest looked up from reference TRBV19 and TRBJ2-1): DGGITQSPKYLFRKEGQNVTLSCEQNLNHDAMYWYRQDPGQGLRLIYYSQIVNDFQKGDIAEGYSVSREKKESFPLTVTSAQKNPTAFYLCASSPSWSSYNEQFFGPGTRLTVL.

The chain couples TRBV13 to TRBJ2-6; a possible D gene is TRBD2 (6 bases). V shed 3 bases and J shed 1 base, with 16 bases lying between them. CDR1 and CDR2 from the germline V gene are PRHDT and FYEKMQ (reference sequence). There are 18 residues in the CDR3. CDR3 DNA: TGTGCCAGCAGCTTTGGAGGGAGTCCCACTTCTGGGGCCAACGTCCTGACTTTC. Amino acids: CASSFGGSPTSGANVLTF.

This chain links TRBV28 with TRBJ1-1; maybe TRBD1 (6 bases). The CDR3 runs 15 residues. Germline V CDR1 and CDR2: MDHEN, SYDVKM. Trimming stripped 6 bases from V and 1 base from J, with 15 bases between. The CDR3 DNA sequence: TGTGCCAGCAGCCTTCCAGGGGCCTCGAACACTGAAGCTTTCTTT. This codes for CASSLPGASNTEAFF.

This clone was recorded once. The V call is TRBV6-1, the J call TRBJ1-1; possible D gene TRBD1, 5 bases. The CDR3 contains 15 residues. Trimming pared 5 bases from V and 5 bases from J, leaving 18 bases between. Germline V gene data show CDR1 as MNHNS and CDR2 as SASEGT. For the CDR3, the DNA is TGTGCCAGCAGTCTCCCCCGGGGGGTTCGGACTGAAGCTTTCTTT. Amino acids: CASSLPRGVRTEAFF.

In its sample, this clone was seen a few times. The V gene is TRBV5-1, the J gene TRBJ2-1; the match to TRBD1 covers 7 bases. CDR3 length: 15 residues. CDR1 is SGHRS, CDR2 YFSETQ, per germline. Germline trimming cut 1 base from V and 2 bases from J; bases unmatched to any gene: 3. CDR3 nucleotide sequence: TGCGCCAGCAGCTTGACAGGGGCAACCTACAATGAGCAGTTCTTC. Residues: CASSLTGATYNEQFF.

The chain has TRBV5-8 and TRBJ2-2; 7 bases align to TRBD2. V lost 1 base, J lost 4 bases, and 4 bases stayed unmatched. Germline CDR1 and CDR2: SGHTS and YDEGEE. The CDR3 consists of 15 residues. The CDR3 DNA sequence: TGTGCCAGCAGCTTGAGACTAGCCCTCACCGGGGAGCTGTTTTTT. This encodes CASSLRLALTGELFF.

This chain joins TRBV5-1 and TRBJ2-7; D call uncertain. V was trimmed by 1 base and J by 2 bases, leaving 10 bases between them. The length of the CDR3 is 14 residues. CDR1 and CDR2 from the germline V gene are SGHRS and YFSETQ. CDR3 nucleotide sequence: TGCGCCAGCAGCTTGCAGGAATTCACCTACGAGCAGTACTTC. It is translated as CASSLQEFTYEQYF.

V gene TRBV19 combines with J gene TRBJ2-5; weak D call: TRBD2 (5 bases). The CDR3 runs 14 residues. V was pared by 5 bases and J by 5 bases, with 15 bases between. Germline values: CDR1 LNHDA, CDR2 SQIVND (reference sequence). CDR3 region: CASSRTRRGETQYF. The CDR3 DNA reads TGTGCCAGTAGTCGTACTCGACGAGGGGAGACCCAGTACTTC. Complete variable domain (other parts from reference TRBV19 and TRBJ2-5): DGGITQSPKYLFRKEGQNVTLSCEQNLNHDAMYWYRQDPGQGLRLIYYSQIVNDFQKGDIAEGYSVSREKKESFPLTVTSAQKNPTAFYLCASSRTRRGETQYFGPGTRLLVL.

The chain links TRBV7-3 to TRBJ1-1; perhaps TRBD1 as D (5 bases). The CDR3 contains 12 residues. The germline V and J ends were trimmed by 5 bases and 10 bases, with 14 bases remaining between them. Germline loops: CDR1 SGHTA, CDR2 FQGTGA. The CDR3 DNA is TGTGCCAGCAGCCCCCCCAGGGATGCAGCTTTCTTT. Amino acid sequence: CASSPPRDAAFF.

In its sample, this clone was seen once. The V and J genes are TRBV4-1 and TRBJ1-1; D is perhaps TRBD1 (5 bases). This CDR3 spans 15 amino acids. Germline loops: CDR1 MGHRA, CDR2 YSYEKL. With 0 bases removed from V and 8 bases from J, the gap between germline ends came to 16 bases. The CDR3 loop reads CASSQEGGGTSEAFF. CDR3 DNA sequence: TGCGCCAGCAGCCAAGAGGGGGGTGGCACTAGCGAAGCTTTCTTT.

The V call is TRBV5-6, the J call TRBJ2-3; 8 nucleotides align to TRBD2. The V gene's germline CDR1 is SGHDT and CDR2 YYEEEE. Unmatched junction bases numbered 8, after V lost 1 base and J lost 4 bases. This CDR3 comprises 16 residues. The chain's CDR3 is CASSLIPSGSSDTQYF. In nucleotides, the CDR3 is TGTGCCAGCAGCTTGATTCCAAGCGGGAGTTCAGATACGCAGTATTTT.

V is TRBV7-9 and J is TRBJ2-2; TRBD2 agrees at 7 bases. Per germline, CDR1 SEHNR and CDR2 FQNEAQ (reference sequence). The CDR3 extends over 18 amino acids. The ends lost 1 base at V and 4 bases at J; junction bases unmatched: 12. Written as DNA, the CDR3 is TGTGCCAGCAGCTTAGGGGTGTGGGGCGGGAGTCCCACCGGGGAGCTGTTTTTT. Its translation: CASSLGVWGGSPTGELFF.

The rearrangement joins TRBV7-8 to TRBJ2-1; 15 nucleotides agree with TRBD2. The CDR3 extends over 15 amino acids. The V segment lost 3 bases and the J segment 8 bases; nucleotides outside the gene matches: 2. The V gene's germline CDR1 is SGHVS and CDR2 FQNEAQ. The CDR3 DNA reads TGTGCCAGCAGCTTCGGACTAGCGGGAGGGTATGAGCAGTTCTTC. Its protein product is CASSFGLAGGYEQFF.